A single sample gave rise to the 28 T cell receptor beta chains below, sequenced in a study of breast tumors, draining lymph nodes, adjacent tissues (dated by TCRdb to between 2015 and 2016). The library was prepared using multiplex PCR. Sequenced on an Illumina HiSeq 2000. TCRdb reprocessing: public reads trimmed at Q25 with fastp, clones called with MiXCR, in-frame beta chains kept. Merged by CDR3 protein, the rows form single entries marked with the most common genes and DNA. The sample data list 45,000 to 65,000 distinct CDR3 sequences, and less than 55% of these were observed just once. The ten largest clonotypes hold about 11% of the sample. Sequencing was done on a sample of breast tumor tissue. The source is a female donor with breast cancer. Some clones in this sample may be carry-over from other donors' samples.

The table lists this clonotype with many counts. The CDR3 loop reads CASSLRLRTSGRNWGSYNEQFF. The CDR3 region has the DNA TGTGCCAGCAGCTTAAGACTTAGGACTAGCGGGAGGAATTGGGGCTCCTACAATGAGCAGTTCTTC. The chain couples TRBV7-8 to TRBJ2-1; 14 bases agree with TRBD2. CDR1 and CDR2 (germline): SGHVS, FQNEAQ. The CDR3 totals 22 residues. V dropped 2 bases and J dropped 0; count of bases not matched to a gene: 15.

About this clonotype: One junction end does not reproduce the germline sequence, and a read error may be involved. This chain uses TRBV7-3 with TRBJ2-1; 9 positions agree with TRBD2. There are 15 residues in the CDR3. Germline V CDR1 and CDR2: SGHTA, FQGTGA. This CDR3 is CASGFGTSPHNEQPF. CDR3 sequence (DNA): TGTGCCAGCGGCTTCGGGACTAGCCCACACAATGAGCAGCCCTTC.

The rearrangement uses TRBV7-2 and TRBJ2-7; 14 nucleotides match TRBD2. This CDR3 is built from 17 residues. Germline lookup yields CDR1 SGHTA and CDR2 FQGNSA. Trimming cost V 5 bases and J 0 bases; bases outside gene matches: 6. CDR3 bases: TGTGCCAGCAGCGCGGTCGGGACTAGCGGGGGCTCCTACGAGCAGTACTTC. This translates into CASSAVGTSGGSYEQYF. The entire variable domain, with the rest obtained from reference TRBV7-2 and TRBJ2-7, is as follows: GAGVSQSPSNKVTEKGKDVELRCDPISGHTALYWYRQSLGQGLEFLIYFQGNSAPDKSGLPSDRFSAERTGGSVSTLTIQRTQQEDSAVYLCASSAVGTSGGSYEQYFGPGTRLTVT.

This clonotype was found many times. CDR3: CASSTGSGRQADTQYF. DNA of the CDR3: TGTGCCAGCAGCACAGGATCGGGACGGCAGGCAGATACGCAGTATTTT. This sequence joins TRBV7-2 and TRBJ2-3; D is perhaps TRBD1 or TRBD2 (5 bases each). The CDR3 spans 16 residues. CDR1 and CDR2 (germline): SGHTA, FQGNSA. V dropped 5 bases and J dropped 4 bases, with 19 bases sitting between them.

This clonotype was recorded at least ten times. The gene calls are TRBV12-3 or TRBV12-4 and TRBJ2-1; unclear D gene. Trimming removed 5 bases from V and 0 bases from J, with 8 bases in between. This CDR3 contains 14 residues. The CDR3 here is CASSRHGSYNEQFF. DNA for the CDR3: TGTGCCAGCAGTCGACATGGCTCCTACAATGAGCAGTTCTTC.

This clonotype was observed a few times. The genes are TRBV7-9 and TRBJ1-4; 7 bases line up with TRBD1. J lost 5 bases, V lost 5 bases, and 5 bases had no gene match. Looked up from germline, CDR1 is SEHNR and CDR2 is FQNEAQ (reference sequence). This CDR3 has 14 amino acids. CDR3: CASSVGQANEKLFF. The DNA of the CDR3 is TGTGCCAGCAGCGTCGGACAGGCGAATGAAAAACTGTTTTTT.

This clonotype showed up many times. This sequence joins TRBV5-8 and TRBJ2-5; possible D gene TRBD1, 6 bases. The V end lost 4 bases, the J end lost 1 base, and 11 bases lay between the germline ends. The CDR3 spans 14 residues. Germline CDR1 SGHTS, CDR2 YDEGEE. The DNA of the CDR3 is TGTGCCAGCAGCCACCCGGACAGCCAAGAGACCCAGTACTTC. This translates into CASSHPDSQETQYF.

This clonotype was recorded many times. V is TRBV30 and J is TRBJ2-1, with unresolved D. This CDR3 spans 13 amino acids. CDR1 and CDR2 from the germline V gene are GTSNPN and SVGIG (reference sequence). Trimming took 0 bases from V and 16 from J, leaving 19 bases between them. CDR3 sequence reads: CAWSVPSVQRAFF. The CDR3 DNA follows: TGTGCCTGGAGTGTACCTTCGGTCCAGCGCGCATTCTTC.

The chain is built from TRBV14 and TRBJ1-5; 7 bases map to TRBD1. The CDR3 contains 15 residues. CDR1 SGHDN and CDR2 FVKESK come from the germline V gene. With 3 bases clipped from V and 1 base from J, the junction kept 3 bases outside the gene matches. The CDR3 sequence: CASSHNRGSNQPQHF. The CDR3, as DNA: TGTGCCAGCAGCCACAACAGGGGAAGCAATCAGCCCCAGCATTTT.

The CDR3 region is CSAWGGVAGGSGEQFF. The CDR3 DNA reads as TGCAGTGCTTGGGGTGGGGTAGCGGGAGGCTCGGGTGAGCAGTTCTTC. This sequence joins TRBV20-1 and TRBJ2-1; 10 nucleotides agree with TRBD2. Germline V gene data show CDR1 as DFQATT and CDR2 as SNEGSKA (reference sequence). This CDR3 is 16 amino acids long. V lost 5 bases to trimming and J lost 9 bases; unmatched junction nucleotides: 16.

CDR3 DNA: TGCGCCAGCAGCCAAGCGGGAGGGTCCTCCTACGAGCAGTACTTC. Translated, it gives CASSQAGGSSYEQYF. The chain joins TRBV4-1 to TRBJ2-7; 8 bases match TRBD2. Germline CDR1 is MGHRA and CDR2 is YSYEKL. V was clipped by 1 base and J by 0 bases; unmatched bases: 2. CDR3 length: 15 amino acids.

This clonotype was seen repeatedly, ten times or more. The V gene is TRBV5-1, the J gene TRBJ2-1, with 7 bases identical to TRBD2. The CDR3 covers 17 residues. V gave up 2 bases and J gave up 7 bases; unmatched junction bases: 15. CDR1 and CDR2 from the germline V gene are SGHRS and YFSETQ. The CDR3 nucleotides read TGCGCCAGCAGCTTTTGGGGGGGGGTATTAGGAGGGAATGAGCAGTTCTTC. Residues: CASSFWGGVLGGNEQFF.

The chain has TRBV20-1 and TRBJ2-1, with 7 bases matching TRBD2. The length of the CDR3 is 12 residues. V lost 3 bases and J lost 6; bases outside the gene matches: 2. Looked up from germline, CDR1 is DFQATT and CDR2 is SNEGSKA (reference sequence). The CDR3 here is CSARASGNEQFF. The CDR3 coding sequence is TGCAGTGCTAGGGCTAGCGGCAATGAGCAGTTCTTC.

The genes are TRBV19 and TRBJ2-7; no definite D call. The CDR3 runs to 12 residues. Trimming took 1 base from V and 1 from J, leaving 2 bases between them. Germline CDR1 is LNHDA and CDR2 is SQIVND (reference sequence). The CDR3 loop reads CASSIGSYEQYF. CDR3 nucleotide sequence: TGTGCCAGTAGTATAGGGTCCTACGAGCAGTACTTC.

This clonotype was counted once. The conserved phenylalanine or tryptophan normally closing the CDR3 is absent here, so this likely arose from a read error. The chain employs TRBV15 and TRBJ2-1; 8 bases match TRBD2. The CDR3 totals 15 residues. Germline V gene data show CDR1 as LNHNV and CDR2 as YYDKDF (reference sequence). The CDR3 region has the DNA TGTGCCCCCAGCAGGGGACTAGGATTAAGCAATGAGCAGTTCCTC. Protein sequence: CAPSRGLGLSNEQFL.

The chain joins TRBV2 to TRBJ2-7, with D perhaps given as TRBD1 or TRBD2 (5 bases each). V gave up 4 bases and J gave up 6 bases, with 10 bases separating them. The CDR3 has 12 amino acids. Germline loops: CDR1 SNHLY, CDR2 FYNNEI. The CDR3 sequence: CASSVGRREQYF. CDR3 DNA sequence: TGTGCCAGCAGTGTGGGACGACGCGAGCAGTACTTC.

This clonotype was found many times. The chain has TRBV7-8 and TRBJ2-5; no clear D. Trimming took 3 bases from V and 2 from J, leaving 4 bases between them. Germline V lookup: CDR1 SGHVS, CDR2 FQNEAQ. This CDR3 contains 12 residues. For the CDR3, the DNA is TGTGCCAGCAGCTTGTGGCAAGAGACCCAGTACTTC. This translates into CASSLWQETQYF.

The sample holds many counts of this clonotype. The rearrangement uses TRBV2 and TRBJ2-7, with D tentatively TRBD2 (6 bases). The CDR3 spans 12 residues. Germline CDR1 reads SNHLY; CDR2 reads FYNNEI. V was shortened by 7 bases and J by 5 bases, with 12 bases between the two germline ends. DNA for the CDR3: TGTGCCAGCAAAAGGGGAGGCGACGAGCAGTACTTC. Protein product: CASKRGGDEQYF.

This clonotype was seen repeatedly, ten times or more. The germline gene is not matched at one end of the junction; a read error may be the cause. The chain employs TRBV29-1 and TRBJ2-1, with a tentative D call TRBD1 (5 bases). The CDR3 spans 14 residues. CDR1 and CDR2 (germline): SQVTM, ANQGSEA. CDR3 coding DNA: TGCAGCGCCGTCGGCAGGGTATCCTACGATGAGCAGTTCTTC. It codes for CSAVGRVSYDEQFF.

The chain has TRBV29-1 and TRBJ2-1; 7 nucleotides match TRBD2. V dropped 7 bases and J dropped 6; count of bases not matched to a gene: 9. Germline-derived CDR1 and CDR2 are SQVTM and ANQGSEA. CDR3 length equals 13 residues. The CDR3 DNA is TGCAGCGCGGGACCGGGAGGTCCCAATGAGCAGTTCTTC. This translates into CSAGPGGPNEQFF.

This clonotype came up many times. DNA of the CDR3: TGTGCCAGCTCACCACGGGACAACCTAGGACAGCCCCAGCATTTT. It codes for CASSPRDNLGQPQHF. The chain joins TRBV18 to TRBJ1-5, with D possibly TRBD1 on 6 matching bases. The CDR3 is 15 amino acids. Germline V gives CDR1 KGHSH, CDR2 LQKENI. V was clipped by 1 base and J by 7 bases, with 14 bases between them.

This clonotype was seen ten or more times. The chain is built from TRBV6-5 and TRBJ1-3; no definite D call. CDR1 and CDR2 (germline): MNHEY, SVGAGI. CDR3 length: 14 residues. Trimming removed 3 bases from V and 2 bases from J, with 8 bases in between. CDR3 sequence: CASSYSRAGNTIYF. Here the CDR3 DNA reads TGTGCCAGCAGTTATTCAAGGGCTGGAAACACCATATATTTT.

With respect to this clonotype: A much larger clone differs from this one at a single base, so this may be a read error. The chain joins TRBV3-1 to TRBJ1-4, with D tentatively TRBD1 (5 bases). Germline CDR1 reads LGHDT; CDR2 reads YNNKEL (reference sequence). V gave up 2 bases and J gave up 5 bases, with 15 bases separating them. The CDR3 spans 16 residues. CDR3 nucleotides: TGTGCCAGCAGCCAAACCTCCGGGGCGCCGAATGAAAAACTGTTTTTT. Protein: CASSQTSGAPNEKLFF.

The chain uses TRBV11-2 and TRBJ2-5; no reliable D call. The V gene's germline CDR1 is SGHAT and CDR2 FQNNGV. The V and J ends lost 1 base and 5 bases respectively, with 14 bases between them. CDR3 length: 15 residues. In nucleotides, the CDR3 is TGTGCCAGCAGCTTAGGGGCTAAGACCGGGGAGACCCAGTACTTC. It codes for CASSLGAKTGETQYF.

This chain connects TRBV7-9 to TRBJ1-2; D unresolved. The CDR3 totals 15 residues. With 2 bases removed from V and 3 bases from J, the gap between germline ends came to 13 bases. CDR1 and CDR2 (germline): SEHNR, FQNEAQ (reference sequence). This CDR3 reads CASSLFPENDYGYTF. The CDR3 DNA reads TGTGCCAGCAGCTTATTCCCGGAGAATGACTATGGCTACACCTTC. The full variable domain, with the rest looked up from reference TRBV7-9 and TRBJ1-2, is DTGVSQNPRHKITKRGQNVTFRCDPISEHNRLYWYRQTLGQGPEFLTYFQNEAQLEKSRLLSDRFSAERPKGSFSTLEIQRTEQGDSAMYLCASSLFPENDYGYTFGSGTRLTVV.

In this sample, this clonotype turned up many times. This chain uses TRBV2 with TRBJ2-1; D possibly matches TRBD1 or TRBD2 (6 bases each). V shed 11 bases and J shed 5 bases, with 16 bases lying between them. The CDR3 contains 13 residues. Germline assignment: CDR1 SNHLY and CDR2 FYNNEI. This chain's CDR3 is CAGGLAVDNEQFF. CDR3 coding DNA: TGTGCCGGGGGCTTAGCGGTAGACAATGAGCAGTTCTTC.

There are many counts of this clonotype. The CDR3 nucleotides read TGTGCCAGTAGTCGTCGTGAAGGGGTGAACACTGAAGCTTTCTTT. It codes for CASSRREGVNTEAFF. The chain employs TRBV19 and TRBJ1-1, with D tentatively TRBD1 (5 bases). There are 15 residues in the CDR3. V shed 5 bases and J shed 0 bases, with 13 bases lying between them. Germline V gives CDR1 LNHDA, CDR2 SQIVND (reference sequence). The full variable domain, completed using reference TRBV19 and TRBJ1-1, is DGGITQSPKYLFRKEGQNVTLSCEQNLNHDAMYWYRQDPGQGLRLIYYSQIVNDFQKGDIAEGYSVSREKKESFPLTVTSAQKNPTAFYLCASSRREGVNTEAFFGQGTRLTVV.

This clonotype was seen at least ten times. The rearrangement uses TRBV4-3 and TRBJ2-1; TRBD1 matches 7 bases. V lost 1 base, J lost 4 bases, and 7 bases stayed unmatched. Germline V lookup: CDR1 LGHNA, CDR2 YSLEER. The CDR3 spans 16 residues. CDR3 sequence reads: CASSQGQGVVYNEQFF. CDR3 in DNA: TGCGCCAGCAGCCAAGGGCAGGGGGTAGTTTACAATGAGCAGTTCTTC.